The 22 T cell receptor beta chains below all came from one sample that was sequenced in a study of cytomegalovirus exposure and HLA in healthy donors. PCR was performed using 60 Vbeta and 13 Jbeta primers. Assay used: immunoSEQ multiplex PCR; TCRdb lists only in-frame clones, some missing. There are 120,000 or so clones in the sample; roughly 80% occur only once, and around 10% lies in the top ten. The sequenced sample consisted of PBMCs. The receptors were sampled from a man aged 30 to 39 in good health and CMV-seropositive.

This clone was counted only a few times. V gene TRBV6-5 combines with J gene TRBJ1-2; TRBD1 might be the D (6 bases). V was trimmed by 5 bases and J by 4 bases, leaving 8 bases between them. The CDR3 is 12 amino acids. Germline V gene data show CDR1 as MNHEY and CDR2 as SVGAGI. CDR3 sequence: CASSTDSYGYTF. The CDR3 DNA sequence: TGTGCCAGCAGTACGGACAGCTATGGCTACACCTTC.

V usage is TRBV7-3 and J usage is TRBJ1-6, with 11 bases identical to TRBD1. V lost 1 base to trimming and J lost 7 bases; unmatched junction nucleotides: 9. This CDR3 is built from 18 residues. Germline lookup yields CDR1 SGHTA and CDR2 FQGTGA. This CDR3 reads CASSLIGGQGAENSPLHF. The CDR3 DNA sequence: TGTGCCAGCAGCTTAATTGGTGGACAGGGGGCGGAAAATTCACCCCTCCACTTT. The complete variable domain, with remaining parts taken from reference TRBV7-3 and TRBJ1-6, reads GAGVSQTPSNKVTEKGKYVELRCDPISGHTALYWYRQSLGQGPEFLIYFQGTGAADDSGLPNDRFFAVRPEGSVSTLKIQRTERGDSAVYLCASSLIGGQGAENSPLHFGNGTRLTVT.

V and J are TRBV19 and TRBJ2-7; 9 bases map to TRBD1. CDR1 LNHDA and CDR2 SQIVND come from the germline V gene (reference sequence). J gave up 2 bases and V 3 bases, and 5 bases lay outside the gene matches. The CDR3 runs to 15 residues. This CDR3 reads CASSIRDRAPYEQYF. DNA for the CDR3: TGTGCCAGTAGTATTAGGGACAGGGCGCCCTACGAGCAGTACTTC.

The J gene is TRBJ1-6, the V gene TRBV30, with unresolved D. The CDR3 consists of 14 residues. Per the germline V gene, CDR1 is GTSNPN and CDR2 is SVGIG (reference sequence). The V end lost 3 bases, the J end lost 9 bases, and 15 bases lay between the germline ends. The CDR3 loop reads CAWRGDQAGSPLHF. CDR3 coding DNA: TGTGCCTGGAGGGGAGACCAAGCCGGTTCACCCCTCCACTTT.

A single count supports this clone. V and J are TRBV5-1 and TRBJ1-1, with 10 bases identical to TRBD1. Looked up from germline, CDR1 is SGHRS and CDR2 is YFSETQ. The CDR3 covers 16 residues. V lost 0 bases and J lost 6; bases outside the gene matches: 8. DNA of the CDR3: TGCGCCAGCAGCTTGGCCGGGGGACAGGGGAGGGCTGAAGCTTTCTTT. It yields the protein CASSLAGGQGRAEAFF.

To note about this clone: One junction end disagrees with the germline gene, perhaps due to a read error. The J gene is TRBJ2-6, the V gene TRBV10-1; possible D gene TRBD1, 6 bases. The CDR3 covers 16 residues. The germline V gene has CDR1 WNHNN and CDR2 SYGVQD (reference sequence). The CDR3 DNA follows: TGCGCCAGCAGTGACGGTCAGGGGTCTGGGGCCAACGGCCTGACTTTC. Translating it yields CASSDGQGSGANGLTF.

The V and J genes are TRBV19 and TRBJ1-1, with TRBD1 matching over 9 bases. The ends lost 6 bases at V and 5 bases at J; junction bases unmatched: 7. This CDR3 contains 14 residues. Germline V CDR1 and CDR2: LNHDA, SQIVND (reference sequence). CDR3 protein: CASRLGTGRTEAFF. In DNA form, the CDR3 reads TGTGCCAGTAGGCTGGGGACAGGGCGAACTGAAGCTTTCTTT. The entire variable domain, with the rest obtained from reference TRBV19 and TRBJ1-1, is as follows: DGGITQSPKYLFRKEGQNVTLSCEQNLNHDAMYWYRQDPGQGLRLIYYSQIVNDFQKGDIAEGYSVSREKKESFPLTVTSAQKNPTAFYLCASRLGTGRTEAFFGQGTRLTVV.

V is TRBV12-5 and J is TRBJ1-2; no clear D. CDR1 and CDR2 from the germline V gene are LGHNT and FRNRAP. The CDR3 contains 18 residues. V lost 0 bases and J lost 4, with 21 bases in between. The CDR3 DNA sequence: TGTGCTAGTGGTTTGGTACTACCCCCCACAAGGAAATCCTATGGCTACACCTTC. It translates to CASGLVLPPTRKSYGYTF. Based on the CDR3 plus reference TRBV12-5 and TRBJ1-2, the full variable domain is DARVTQTPRHKVTEMGQEVTMRCQPILGHNTVFWYRQTMMQGLELLAYFRNRAPLDDSGMPKDRFSAEMPDATLATLKIQPSEPRDSAVYFCASGLVLPPTRKSYGYTFGSGTRLTVV.

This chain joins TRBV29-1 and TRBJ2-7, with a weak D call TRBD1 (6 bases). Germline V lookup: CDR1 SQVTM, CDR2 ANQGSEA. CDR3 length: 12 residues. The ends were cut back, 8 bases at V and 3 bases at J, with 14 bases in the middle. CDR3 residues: CSTDRSFYEQYF. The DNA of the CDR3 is TGCAGCACTGACAGGTCCTTCTACGAGCAGTACTTC.

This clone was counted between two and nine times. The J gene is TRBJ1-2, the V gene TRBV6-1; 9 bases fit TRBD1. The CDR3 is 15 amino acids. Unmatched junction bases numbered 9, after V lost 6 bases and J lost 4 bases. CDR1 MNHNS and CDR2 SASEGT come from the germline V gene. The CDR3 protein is CASRPWDRVRYGYTF. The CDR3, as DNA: TGTGCCAGCAGACCCTGGGACAGGGTTCGCTATGGCTACACCTTC.

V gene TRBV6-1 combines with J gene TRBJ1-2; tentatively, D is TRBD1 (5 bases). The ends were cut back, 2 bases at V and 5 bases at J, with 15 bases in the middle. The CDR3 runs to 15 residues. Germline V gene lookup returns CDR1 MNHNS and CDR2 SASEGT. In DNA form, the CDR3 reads TGTGCCAGCAGTGAACAGGGTTCCCCATTTTATGGCTACACCTTC. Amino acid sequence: CASSEQGSPFYGYTF.

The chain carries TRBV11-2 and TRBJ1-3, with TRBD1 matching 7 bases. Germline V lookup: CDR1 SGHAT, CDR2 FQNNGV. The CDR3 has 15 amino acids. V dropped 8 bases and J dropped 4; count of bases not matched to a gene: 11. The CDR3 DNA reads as TGTGCCAGCTCTTCTTTAAGGGGGCTAGGAAACACCATATATTTT. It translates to CASSSLRGLGNTIYF.

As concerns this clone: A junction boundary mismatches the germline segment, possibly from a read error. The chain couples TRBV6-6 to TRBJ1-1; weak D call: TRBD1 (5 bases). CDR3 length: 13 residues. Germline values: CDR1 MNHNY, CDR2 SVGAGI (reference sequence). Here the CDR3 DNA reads TGTGCCGGCAGGGTCAGTATGAACACTGAAGCTTTCTTT. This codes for CAGRVSMNTEAFF.

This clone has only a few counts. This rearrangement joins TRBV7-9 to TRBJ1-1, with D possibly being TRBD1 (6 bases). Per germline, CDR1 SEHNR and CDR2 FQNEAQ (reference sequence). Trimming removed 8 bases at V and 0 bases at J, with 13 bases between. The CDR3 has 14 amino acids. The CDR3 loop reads CASAGGGVNTEAFF. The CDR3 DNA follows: TGTGCCAGCGCGGGAGGGGGGGTGAACACTGAAGCTTTCTTT.

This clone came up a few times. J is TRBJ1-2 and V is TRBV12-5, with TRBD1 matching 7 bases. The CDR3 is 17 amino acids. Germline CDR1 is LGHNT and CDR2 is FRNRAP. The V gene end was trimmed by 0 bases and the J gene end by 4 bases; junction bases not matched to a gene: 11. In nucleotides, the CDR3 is TGTGCTAGTGGTTTGGTATCCCCGCTAGGGGGCCGCTATGGCTACACCTTC. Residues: CASGLVSPLGGRYGYTF.

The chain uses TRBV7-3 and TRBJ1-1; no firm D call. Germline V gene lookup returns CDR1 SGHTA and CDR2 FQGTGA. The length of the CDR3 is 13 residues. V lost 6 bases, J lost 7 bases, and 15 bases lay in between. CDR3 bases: TGTGCCAGCAGTCTAGGTATTGGCGATGAAGCTTTCTTT. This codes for CASSLGIGDEAFF.

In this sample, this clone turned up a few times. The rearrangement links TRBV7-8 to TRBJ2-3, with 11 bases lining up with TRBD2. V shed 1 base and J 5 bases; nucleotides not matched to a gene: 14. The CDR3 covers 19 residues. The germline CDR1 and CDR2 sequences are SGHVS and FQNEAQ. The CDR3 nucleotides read TGTGCCAGCAGCTTAGGGGGGGGGAAAGCGGGACTAGCGGTAGATACGCAGTATTTT. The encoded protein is CASSLGGGKAGLAVDTQYF.

The DNA of the CDR3 is TGTGCCAGCAGCTTGGGGGGGGAGGCCTACGAGCAGTACTTC. Residues: CASSLGGEAYEQYF. The gene calls are TRBV5-6 and TRBJ2-7; maybe TRBD2 (6 bases). The V end lost 0 bases, the J end lost 2 bases, and 9 bases lay between the germline ends. CDR3 length equals 14 residues. From germline, CDR1 is SGHDT and CDR2 YYEEEE.

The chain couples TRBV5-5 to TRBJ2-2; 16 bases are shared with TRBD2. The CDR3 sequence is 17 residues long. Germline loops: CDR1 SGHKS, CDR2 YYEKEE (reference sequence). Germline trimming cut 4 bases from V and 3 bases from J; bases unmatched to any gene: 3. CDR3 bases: TGTGCCAGCAGCGCGGGACTAGCGGGGGGGTACACCGGGGAGCTGTTTTTT. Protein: CASSAGLAGGYTGELFF.

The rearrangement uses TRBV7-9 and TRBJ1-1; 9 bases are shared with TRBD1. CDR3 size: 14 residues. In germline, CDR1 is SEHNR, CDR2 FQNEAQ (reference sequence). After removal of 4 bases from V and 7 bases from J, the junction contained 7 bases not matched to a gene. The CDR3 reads CASSSTGGHGEAFF. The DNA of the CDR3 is TGTGCCAGCAGCTCGACAGGGGGTCATGGTGAAGCTTTCTTT.

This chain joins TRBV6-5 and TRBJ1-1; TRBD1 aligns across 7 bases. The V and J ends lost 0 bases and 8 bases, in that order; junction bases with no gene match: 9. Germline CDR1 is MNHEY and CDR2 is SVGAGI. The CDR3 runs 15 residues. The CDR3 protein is CASSYSGGWDSEAFF. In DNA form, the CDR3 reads TGTGCCAGCAGTTACTCTGGTGGCTGGGACAGCGAAGCTTTCTTT.

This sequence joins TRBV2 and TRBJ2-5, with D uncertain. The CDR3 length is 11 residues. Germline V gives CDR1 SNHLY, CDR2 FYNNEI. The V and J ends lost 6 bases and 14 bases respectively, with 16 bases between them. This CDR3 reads CASSNPVPIYF. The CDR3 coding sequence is TGTGCCAGCAGCAACCCGGTCCCGATCTACTTC.